Listed below are T cell receptor beta chains from one sample, sequenced in a study of blood T cells in healthy people across ages. TCRdb re-analysed the 5' RACE reads in MiXCR, keeping a single row per CDR3 protein. The sample holds about 1,600,000 distinct CDR3 sequences, roughly 40% seen once. Sequenced material: blood. The receptors originated from a young woman in good health. Both conserved end residues are part of each CDR3. A D gene is named only where the DNA matches it firmly. Only part of the rows carry a size: once, few, many, or a class if the clone is expanded.

D gene	V gene	clone size	J gene	CDR3 DNA	CDR3 protein
NA	TRBV12-3/TRBV12-4	few	TRBJ2-7	TGTGCCAGCAGTTCAGGTTACAATGAGCAGTACTTC	CASSSGYNEQYF
NA	TRBV7-6	NA	TRBJ2-5	TGTACCAGCAGCTCCCACAATGAGCAGTACTTC	CTSSSHNEQYF
TRBD2	TRBV25-1	NA	TRBJ2-7	TGTGCCACCCCAGGGACTAGCGACTCCTACGAGCAGTACTTC	CATPGTSDSYEQYF
NA	TRBV21-1	NA	TRBJ1-1	TGTACCAGCAGCAGAGGACTTACTGAAGCTTTCTTT	CTSSRGLTEAFF
NA	TRBV4-1	NA	TRBJ2-4	TGCGCCAGCAGCCCCCCCTCCCGGACTTCCTGGGCGGACATTCAGTACTTC	CASSPPSRTSWADIQYF
TRBD1	TRBV27	NA	TRBJ1-4	TGTGCCAGCAGCCCAGAATTCTCGACAGGGGGTGAAAAACTGTTTTTT	CASSPEFSTGGEKLFF
NA	TRBV2	NA	TRBJ2-2	TGTGCCAGCAGGGAACAGGGTTTGAGCACCGGGGAGCTGTTTTTT	CASREQGLSTGELFF
NA	TRBV7-2	few	TRBJ2-4	TGTGCCAGCAGCTTAGCCCCAGAGAGGAAAAACATTCAGTACTTC	CASSLAPERKNIQYF
TRBD2	TRBV5-1	few	TRBJ2-7	TGCGCCAGCAGCTCGGCGGGGGGCTACTCCTACGAGCAGTACTTC	CASSSAGGYSYEQYF
TRBD1	TRBV7-2	NA	TRBJ1-2	TGTGCCAGCAGATACAGGGGAGGCTATGGCTACACCTTC	CASRYRGGYGYTF
TRBD1	TRBV25-1	few	TRBJ2-7	TGTGCCAGTTGGACAGGGGGACGCGGCGAGCAGTACTTC	CASWTGGRGEQYF
TRBD2	TRBV20-1	NA	TRBJ2-1	TGCAGTGCTACCCTCCGAGGGCTAGCGGGTTACAATGAGCAGTTCTTC	CSATLRGLAGYNEQFF
NA	TRBV20-1	few	TRBJ2-1	TGCAGTGCTAGAGATCCCCAATTTCTTTCCTACAATGAGCAGTTCTTC	CSARDPQFLSYNEQFF
TRBD2	TRBV2	NA	TRBJ2-7	TGTGCCAGCAGTCCCGATCGACTAGCGGGAGCCTACGAGCAGTACTTC	CASSPDRLAGAYEQYF
TRBD2	TRBV6-2/TRBV6-3	few	TRBJ2-3	TGTGCCAGCACCGCACTCCGGACTAGCGCTACAGATACGCAGTATTTT	CASTALRTSATDTQYF
NA	TRBV7-9	NA	TRBJ1-4	TGTGCCAGCAGCTTAGAGGGGGGAACAACTAATGAAAAACTGTTTTTT	CASSLEGGTTNEKLFF
NA	TRBV27	NA	TRBJ2-7	TGTGCCAGCAGCCCCAGGGGAGGTTACTCCTACGAGCAGTACTTC	CASSPRGGYSYEQYF
NA	TRBV30	few	TRBJ2-1	TGTGCCTGGAGTGCACTAGGGAATGAGCAGTTCTTC	CAWSALGNEQFF
TRBD2	TRBV18	NA	TRBJ2-7	TGTGCCAGCTCATCCATAGCGGGAGCCTACGAGCAGTACTTC	CASSSIAGAYEQYF
TRBD1	TRBV20-1	NA	TRBJ2-7	TGCAGTGCCTCCACAGGGGAACCCTACGAGCAGTACTTC	CSASTGEPYEQYF
NA	TRBV6-1	NA	TRBJ1-1	TGTGCCAGCAGTGGCCTCTCTAACACTGAAGCTTTCTTT	CASSGLSNTEAFF
NA	TRBV20-1	few	TRBJ2-6	TGCAGTGCTAACTCTGGGGCCAACGTCCTGACTTTC	CSANSGANVLTF
NA	TRBV7-6	many	TRBJ2-3	TGTGCCAGCAGCCGGGACCATACAGATACGCAGTATTTT	CASSRDHTDTQYF
NA	TRBV20-1	NA	TRBJ2-7	TGCAGTGCTAGGGGGAGGGGGGTTTACAATGAGCAGTACTTC	CSARGRGVYNEQYF
TRBD1	TRBV9	NA	TRBJ1-2	TGTGCCGGCAGCGTTTCAACAGGGGACGGCTACACCTTC	CAGSVSTGDGYTF
NA	TRBV6-1	once	TRBJ2-6	TGTGCCAGCAGTGACGCGTCTGGGACTTCTGGGGCCAACGTCCTGACTTTC	CASSDASGTSGANVLTF
NA	TRBV6-5	NA	TRBJ2-7	TGTGCCAGCAGTTACTCGGTCATCGGGACGTTTGGTTACGAGCAGTACTTC	CASSYSVIGTFGYEQYF
NA	TRBV12-3/TRBV12-4	few	TRBJ1-2	TGTGCCAGCAATCTCAAGGGCCTGGGCTATGGCTACACCTTC	CASNLKGLGYGYTF
TRBD1	TRBV6-2/TRBV6-3	few	TRBJ2-7	TGTGCCAGCAGGACCCGGGACAGGGTCAACGAGCAGTACTTC	CASRTRDRVNEQYF
TRBD1	TRBV15	NA	TRBJ1-4	TGTGCCACCAGCAGAGATCAGGGGGCGGATGAAAAACTGTTTTTT	CATSRDQGADEKLFF
NA	TRBV20-1	NA	TRBJ1-1	TGCAGTGCTAGTAATCAGGGGAACACTGAAGCTTTCTTT	CSASNQGNTEAFF
NA	TRBV6-1	NA	TRBJ2-7	TGTGCCAGCAGTGCTTCGAGAGGGGTAAAGGACTACGAGCAGTACTTC	CASSASRGVKDYEQYF
NA	TRBV5-1	many	TRBJ2-7	TGTGCCAGCAGCCCAGGGATCTACGAGCAGTACTTC	CASSPGIYEQYF
NA	TRBV30	NA	TRBJ1-1	TGTGCCTGGAATTGGGGTTTCAGAGCTGAAGCTTTCTTT	CAWNWGFRAEAFF
TRBD1	TRBV4-2	NA	TRBJ2-7	TGTGCCAGCAGCCCTCTAGGGACAGGGGGCTACGAGCAGTACTTC	CASSPLGTGGYEQYF
TRBD2	TRBV10-3	NA	TRBJ2-5	TGTGCCATCAGTGTCGCCAGCAGCGGGAAAGAGACCCAGTACTTC	CAISVASSGKETQYF
TRBD2	TRBV20-1	few	TRBJ2-1	TGCAGTGCTCCCAGCGGGGTACGGTACAATGAGCAGTTCTTC	CSAPSGVRYNEQFF
TRBD2	TRBV20-1	NA	TRBJ2-2	TGCAGTGCACTCCCTAGCGGGGGGGCCCACGGGGAGCTGTTTTTT	CSALPSGGAHGELFF
TRBD2	TRBV4-1	once	TRBJ2-7	TGCGCCAGCAGCCAAGGGCGGGGGGTTTCCTACGAGCAGTACTTC	CASSQGRGVSYEQYF
TRBD1	TRBV27	NA	TRBJ1-5	TGTGCCAGCAGTGACGGACAGGGGCTTAGCAATCAGCCCCAGCATTTT	CASSDGQGLSNQPQHF
TRBD2	TRBV20-1	once	TRBJ2-1	TGCAGTGCTGCCCAAATGGGACTACGAGAGACCCAGTTCTTC	CSAAQMGLRETQFF
TRBD1	TRBV9	NA	TRBJ2-3	TGTGCCAGCAGCCCGCTCCTGGGACAGGGGTTTACAGATACGCAGTATTTT	CASSPLLGQGFTDTQYF
NA	TRBV20-1	NA	TRBJ2-7	TGCAGTGCTAGACCAACGAACTACGAGCAGTACTTC	CSARPTNYEQYF
TRBD2	TRBV3-1	NA	TRBJ2-2	TGTGCCAGCAGCTACGAAGCGGGGAAAATTACCGGGGAGCTGTTTTTT	CASSYEAGKITGELFF
TRBD2	TRBV2	NA	TRBJ2-7	TGTGCCAGCAGTGAACTCTCGGGGACTAGCGGGAGGGTACCTGAGCAGTACTTC	CASSELSGTSGRVPEQYF
NA	TRBV20-1	NA	TRBJ1-5	TGCAGTGTTGGGGGGCTCGTAGCCAATCAGCCCCAGCATTTT	CSVGGLVANQPQHF